This entry features one T cell receptor (beta chain) sequence. Its matching antigen is unknown. The entry originates in a study of T cell responses to AZD1222 COVID-19 vaccine. The study's findings and limits: The study sampled repertoires only after the peak T cell response. Of the AZD1222 recipients, only 5 or 6 were seropositive at baseline.

Sequenced by immunoSEQ multiplex PCR; TCRdb stores in-frame clones only, minus some. Of over 100,000 clones listed, roughly nine tenths were seen once; the top ten hold around 7%. The CDR3 has 12 residues. The V gene lost 5 bases and the J gene lost 2 bases, with 6 bases spanning the gap. CDR1 is SGHNT, CDR2 YYREEE, per germline (reference sequence). The material sequenced was peripheral blood, taken on day 0 of AZD1222 vaccination. J is TRBJ2-3 and V is TRBV5-4; tentatively, D is TRBD2 (6 bases). This clonotype was sampled from an adult in good health. CDR3 loop: CASRDYTDTQYF. The CDR3, as DNA: TGTGCCAGCAGGGACTACACAGATACGCAGTATTTT.